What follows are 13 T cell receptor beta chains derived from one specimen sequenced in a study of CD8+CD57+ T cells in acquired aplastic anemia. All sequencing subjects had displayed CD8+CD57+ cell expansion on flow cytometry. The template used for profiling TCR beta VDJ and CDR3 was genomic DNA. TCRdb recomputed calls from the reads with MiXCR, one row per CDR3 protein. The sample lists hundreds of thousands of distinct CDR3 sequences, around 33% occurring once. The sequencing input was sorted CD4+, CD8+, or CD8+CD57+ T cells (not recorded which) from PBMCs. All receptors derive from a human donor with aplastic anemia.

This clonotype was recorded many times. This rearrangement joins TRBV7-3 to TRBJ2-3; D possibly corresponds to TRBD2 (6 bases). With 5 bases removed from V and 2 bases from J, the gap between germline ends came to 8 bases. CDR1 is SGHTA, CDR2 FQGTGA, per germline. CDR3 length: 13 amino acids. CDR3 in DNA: TGTGCCAGCAGCACGGGGGACACAGATACGCAGTATTTT. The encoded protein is CASSTGDTDTQYF.

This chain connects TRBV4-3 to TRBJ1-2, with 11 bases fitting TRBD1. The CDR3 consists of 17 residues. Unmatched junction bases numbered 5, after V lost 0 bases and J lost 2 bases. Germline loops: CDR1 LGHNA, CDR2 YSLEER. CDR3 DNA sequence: TGCGCCAGCAGCCAAGATGGTGGGACAGGGGGAAACTATGGCTACACCTTC. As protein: CASSQDGGTGGNYGYTF.

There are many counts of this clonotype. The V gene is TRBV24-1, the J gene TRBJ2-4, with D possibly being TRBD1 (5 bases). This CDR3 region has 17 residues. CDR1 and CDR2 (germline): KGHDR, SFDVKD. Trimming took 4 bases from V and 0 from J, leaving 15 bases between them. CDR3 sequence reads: CATSELTGELAKNIQYF. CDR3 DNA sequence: TGTGCCACCAGTGAGCTCACAGGCGAACTAGCCAAAAACATTCAGTACTTC.

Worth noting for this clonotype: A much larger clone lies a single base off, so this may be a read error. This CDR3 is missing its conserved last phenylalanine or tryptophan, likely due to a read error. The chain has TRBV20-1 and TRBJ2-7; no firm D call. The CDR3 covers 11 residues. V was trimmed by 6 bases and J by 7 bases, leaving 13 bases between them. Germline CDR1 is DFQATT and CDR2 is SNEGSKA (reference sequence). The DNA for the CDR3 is TGCAGTGCAAAAGGCGAAGTAGAGCAGTACCTC. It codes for CSAKGEVEQYL.

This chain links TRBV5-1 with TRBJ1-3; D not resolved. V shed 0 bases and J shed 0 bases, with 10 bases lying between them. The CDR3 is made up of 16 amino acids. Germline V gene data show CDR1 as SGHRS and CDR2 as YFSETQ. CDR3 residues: CASSLGTALSGNTIYF. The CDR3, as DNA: TGCGCCAGCAGCTTGGGGACCGCTCTCTCTGGAAACACCATATATTTT.

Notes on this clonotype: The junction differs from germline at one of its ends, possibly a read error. CDR3 DNA: TGTGCCAGCAGTGATTATTTGGGACAGGGAGGAAATGGCCACACCTTC. This sequence encodes CASSDYLGQGGNGHTF. The V and J genes are TRBV2 and TRBJ1-2; 9 positions agree with TRBD1. This CDR3 has 16 amino acids. Per the germline V gene, CDR1 is SNHLY and CDR2 is FYNNEI.

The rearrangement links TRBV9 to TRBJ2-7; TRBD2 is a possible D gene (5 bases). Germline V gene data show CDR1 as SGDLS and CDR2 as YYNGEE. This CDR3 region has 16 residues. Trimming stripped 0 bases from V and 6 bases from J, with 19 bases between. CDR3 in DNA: TGTGCCAGCAGCGTAGGTGCGGGTGGAGGAGGATTCGAGCAGTACTTC. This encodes CASSVGAGGGGFEQYF. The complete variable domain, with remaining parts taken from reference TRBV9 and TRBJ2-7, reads DSGVTQTPKHLITATGQRVTLRCSPRSGDLSVYWYQQSLDQGLQFLIQYYNGEERAKGNILERFSAQQFPDLHSELNLSSLELGDSALYFCASSVGAGGGGFEQYFGPGTRLTVT.

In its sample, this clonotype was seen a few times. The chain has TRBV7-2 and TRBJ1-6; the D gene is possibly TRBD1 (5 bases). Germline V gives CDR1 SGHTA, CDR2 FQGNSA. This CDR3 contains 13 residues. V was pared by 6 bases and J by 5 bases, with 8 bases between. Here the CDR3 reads CASRGVDNSPLHF. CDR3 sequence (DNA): TGTGCCAGCAGGGGGGTCGATAATTCACCCCTCCACTTT.

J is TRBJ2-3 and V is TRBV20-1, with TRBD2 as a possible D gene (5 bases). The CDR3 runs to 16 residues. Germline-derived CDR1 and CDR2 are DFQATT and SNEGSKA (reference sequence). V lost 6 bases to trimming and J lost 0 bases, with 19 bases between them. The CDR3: CSATSPGESSTDTQYF. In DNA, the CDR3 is TGCAGTGCCACCTCTCCTGGGGAGTCTAGCACAGATACGCAGTATTTT.

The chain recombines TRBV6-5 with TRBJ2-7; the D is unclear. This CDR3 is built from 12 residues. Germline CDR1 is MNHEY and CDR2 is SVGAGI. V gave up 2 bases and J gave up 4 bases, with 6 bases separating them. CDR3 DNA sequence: TGTGCCAGCAGTTACGCAAGGTACGAGCAGTACTTC. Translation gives CASSYARYEQYF.

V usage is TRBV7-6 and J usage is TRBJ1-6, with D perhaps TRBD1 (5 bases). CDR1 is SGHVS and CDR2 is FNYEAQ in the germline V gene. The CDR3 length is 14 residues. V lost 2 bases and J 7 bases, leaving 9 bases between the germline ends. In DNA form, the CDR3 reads TGTGCCAGCAGCTTAATTCAGGGAAATTCACCCCTCCACTTT. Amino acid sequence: CASSLIQGNSPLHF.

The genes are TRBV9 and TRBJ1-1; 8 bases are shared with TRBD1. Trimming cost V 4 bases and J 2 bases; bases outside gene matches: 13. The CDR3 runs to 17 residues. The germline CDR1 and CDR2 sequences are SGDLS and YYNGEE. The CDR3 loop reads CASSREILDRGNTEAFF. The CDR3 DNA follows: TGTGCCAGCAGCCGAGAGATCTTAGACAGGGGTAACACTGAAGCTTTCTTT.

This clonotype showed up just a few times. This CDR3 is CASSYTVSNYGYTF. The CDR3 DNA sequence: TGTGCCAGCAGTTACACAGTGTCTAACTATGGCTACACCTTC. This rearrangement joins TRBV6-2 or TRBV6-3 to TRBJ1-2, with D uncertain. V gave up 2 bases and J gave up 0 bases, with 7 bases separating them. CDR1 and CDR2 from the germline V gene are MNHEY and SVGEGT. The CDR3 runs 14 residues.